A selection of T cell receptor beta chains follows, all from one sample in a study of metastatic and nonmetastatic thyroid tumors. With MiXCR, TCRdb called clones anew from the PCR reads. This sample has some 40,000 clones; about 14% occur once, and the top ten carry more than 8%. Sequenced material: blood. The receptors were sampled from a female donor with papillary thyroid cancer or a benign thyroid nodule (not recorded which). Some clones in this sample may be carry-over from other donors' samples. The CDR3 runs from the conserved cysteine through the conserved F or W. A D gene is named only where the DNA matches it firmly. Not every row has a clone size; where given, it reads once, few, many or a size class.

cdr3_nt	cdr3_aa	v_call	d_call	clone_size	j_call
TGTGCCAGCATTTACAGTAAGAACGATCAGTACTTC	CASIYSKNDQYF	TRBV6-5	-	few	TRBJ2-7
TGTGCCAGCTCACCAGGGAGGGAGGCTGAGCAGTTCTTC	CASSPGREAEQFF	TRBV18	TRBD2	many	TRBJ2-1
TGTGCCAGCACCCGAGCGGGAGAGGGCTACGAGCAGTACTTC	CASTRAGEGYEQYF	TRBV28	TRBD2	few	TRBJ2-7
TGTGCCAGCAGTGAATATCCTGCATATATGCAGTATTTT	CASSEYPAYMQYF	TRBV6-1	-	few	TRBJ2-3
TGTGCCAGCAGCAAAGGAGCCCAGCGTCGCAATGAGCAGTTCTTC	CASSKGAQRRNEQFF	TRBV6-2/TRBV6-3	-	many	TRBJ2-1
TGTGCCAGCAGCTCCCCGGGCAGAGCCTACGAGCAGTACTTC	CASSSPGRAYEQYF	TRBV28	-	many	TRBJ2-7
TGTGCCAGCAGTTCGGGTTTTTTGGCCGGGGAGCTGTTTTTT	CASSSGFLAGELFF	TRBV6-2/TRBV6-3	-	-	TRBJ2-2
TGTGCCAGTCGCGGGGCCGGATTCTCCGGGAGATACACCGGGGAGCTGTTTTTT	CASRGAGFSGRYTGELFF	TRBV19	-	many	TRBJ2-2
TGTGCCAGCCAGGTAATGAACACTGAAGCTTTCTTT	CASQVMNTEAFF	TRBV28	-	many	TRBJ1-1
TGTGCCAGCAGCTCAGACTCAGGCGATAGCTCCTACAATGAGCAGTTCTTC	CASSSDSGDSSYNEQFF	TRBV11-2	-	-	TRBJ2-1
TGTGCCAGCAGTGACACTAGCGGGAGTGATACGCAGTATTTT	CASSDTSGSDTQYF	TRBV6-1	TRBD2	-	TRBJ2-3
TGTGCCAGCAGCCGAGGGACAGGGGTCACAGATACGCAGTATTTT	CASSRGTGVTDTQYF	TRBV6-1	TRBD1	many	TRBJ2-3
TGTGCCAGCAGTTTAGTCTTTTGGGAGTCAGAGCCATCACCCCTCCACTTT	CASSLVFWESEPSPLHF	TRBV28	-	medium-sized	TRBJ1-6
TGTGCCAGCAGTTACGCAGGGTGGCAGCAGTTCTTC	CASSYAGWQQFF	TRBV6-5	-	medium-sized	TRBJ2-1
TGCGCCAGCAGCCTTTGGCCCGCTGGGGGGGTAACGGACACCGGGGAGCTGTTTTTT	CASSLWPAGGVTDTGELFF	TRBV5-1	TRBD2	many	TRBJ2-2
TGTGCCAGTAGTGTTATTGGGACAGGGAGGTACAATGAGCAGTTCTTC	CASSVIGTGRYNEQFF	TRBV19	TRBD1	many	TRBJ2-1
TGTGCCAGCAGTTACGGGACAGGGCCCTACGAGCAGTACTTC	CASSYGTGPYEQYF	TRBV6-5	TRBD1	medium-sized	TRBJ2-7
TGTGCCAGCAGTCTCTCCTATAATTCACCCCTCCACTTT	CASSLSYNSPLHF	TRBV2	-	many	TRBJ1-6
TGTGCCAGCAGTTACGAAGACACCGGGGAGCTGTTTTTT	CASSYEDTGELFF	TRBV6-6	-	many	TRBJ2-2
TGCAGTGCTACCGGCTCAGGGGGCGGCTATGGCTACACCTTC	CSATGSGGGYGYTF	TRBV20-1	TRBD1	-	TRBJ1-2
TGTGCCAGCTCACCCAGACTCTACGAGCAGTACTTC	CASSPRLYEQYF	TRBV18	-	many	TRBJ2-7
TGTGCCAGCAGCTCCGGACTAGCGGGAGAGAACACCGGGGAGCTGTTTTTT	CASSSGLAGENTGELFF	TRBV5-4	TRBD2	many	TRBJ2-2
TGTGCCTGGAGTCTCATAGCCTTCTCTGGAAACACCATATATTTT	CAWSLIAFSGNTIYF	TRBV30	-	many	TRBJ1-3
TGTGCCAGCAGTTGGGGGCAGGGGGCGAACACTGAAGCTTTCTTT	CASSWGQGANTEAFF	TRBV6-1	TRBD1	many	TRBJ1-1
TGTGCCAGCAGCCAAGTTTCAGGAGGCGGGGGGTGGGGTGAGCAGTTCTTC	CASSQVSGGGGWGEQFF	TRBV4-2	TRBD2	few	TRBJ2-1
TGCGCCAGCAGCTTACAAGTCGGCCAACCCTATGGCTACACCTTC	CASSLQVGQPYGYTF	TRBV5-1	-	many	TRBJ1-2